These T cell receptor beta chains were read from a single sample in a study of T cell changes during pregnancy in multiple sclerosis. The repertoire was sequenced with immunoSEQ multiplex PCR; TCRdb's copy has only in-frame clones and lacks some. The table lists tens of thousands of clones, roughly 89% of them singletons. This material consisted of CD4+ T cells from peripheral blood mononuclear cells, taken in the first trimester of pregnancy. The receptors shown here come from a female donor with multiple sclerosis, enrolled in a pregnancy study. Each CDR3 is given with its conserved first and last residue. D genes are given only for firm matches. Size is omitted from some rows. Given values are once, few, many or a class for expanded clones.

clone_size d_call j_call v_call cdr3_nt cdr3_aa
. TRBD1 TRBJ2-5 TRBV29-1 TGCAGCGTGGGGGTCCTGGGACAGAAGTACTTC CSVGVLGQKYF
. TRBD1 TRBJ2-2 TRBV11-1 TGTGCCAGCAGCCGACAGGGGACCGGGGAGCTGTTTTTT CASSRQGTGELFF
once TRBD1 TRBJ1-4 TRBV7-8 TGTGCCAGCAGCTTAGGGTATGGAGACAGGGCTGATGAAAAACTGTTTTTT CASSLGYGDRADEKLFF
. . TRBJ2-7 TRBV7-9 TGTGCCAGCAGCTTAATGGGAGCGCGACCCTACGAGCAGTACTTC CASSLMGARPYEQYF
. . TRBJ1-5 TRBV7-8 TGTGCCAGCAGCCGTCGGGGACTCAATCAGCCCCAGCATTTT CASSRRGLNQPQHF
. . TRBJ1-4 TRBV7-6 TGTGCCAGCAGCCCGCGAGACAGATCAACTAATGAAAAACTGTTTTTT CASSPRDRSTNEKLFF
. . TRBJ2-1 TRBV2 TGTGCCACTGCACTAGATGCCGGCAATGAGCAGTTCTTC CATALDAGNEQFF
. TRBD2 TRBJ2-7 TRBV5-1 TGCGCCAGCAGCTTTGGAGGGACGGGGGGTTACGAGCAGTACTTC CASSFGGTGGYEQYF
. . TRBJ2-4 TRBV18 TGTGCCAGCTCACCACCCGCTATACAGGCGGGGCATCTGCGCCCTAGCATTCAGTACTTC CASSPPAIQAGHLRPSIQYF
. . TRBJ2-3 TRBV2 TGTGCCAGCAACGAAGGGAGAGATACGCAGTATTTT CASNEGRDTQYF
. . TRBJ1-1 TRBV6-1 TGTGCCAGCAGTGAATCGTTAGCAGGGGTGACTGAAGCTTTCTTT CASSESLAGVTEAFF
. . TRBJ1-2 TRBV19 TGTGCCAGTAGCCTTTCGGGTCACTATGGCTACACCTTC CASSLSGHYGYTF
. . TRBJ2-2 TRBV7-9 TGTGCCAGCAGCCTATCCAGTAGTCGGGTGGGGGAGCTGTTTTTT CASSLSSSRVGELFF
. TRBD2 TRBJ2-1 TRBV5-5 TGTGCCAGCAGTCCAGGGACTATTGTTAATGAGCAGTTCTTC CASSPGTIVNEQFF
. TRBD2 TRBJ2-3 TRBV5-1 TGCGCCAGCAGCCCCGGGACTAGTTCCACAGATACGCAGTATTTT CASSPGTSSTDTQYF
. TRBD2 TRBJ2-3 TRBV5-4 TGTGCCAGCAGCCCGTTAGCGGGAGTGGGGACAGATACGCAGTATTTT CASSPLAGVGTDTQYF
. . TRBJ1-2 TRBV13 TGTGCCAGCAGCACCCGACGACTGAATAACTATGGCTACACCTTC CASSTRRLNNYGYTF
. TRBD1 TRBJ2-6 TRBV18 TGTGCCAGCTCACCACTGGTAGGCGCCCCGGGACAGGTGGTTCCTGGGGCCAACGTCCTGACTTTC CASSPLVGAPGQVVPGANVLTF
. TRBD2 TRBJ2-2 TRBV4-3 TGCGCCAGCAGCCTAGGGACTAGCGGAACCGGGGAGCTGTTTTTT CASSLGTSGTGELFF
. TRBD1 TRBJ1-2 TRBV19 TGTGCCAGTAGTATTGGACAGGGGGATGGTGGCTACACCTTC CASSIGQGDGGYTF
. . TRBJ1-4 TRBV30 TGTGCCTGGAGTGTACAGTTTTCAACTAATGAAAAACTGTTTTTT CAWSVQFSTNEKLFF
. TRBD1 TRBJ2-7 TRBV4-2 TGTGCCAGCAGCCAAGATACGGGACAGGCGCACTACGAGCAGTACTTC CASSQDTGQAHYEQYF
. TRBD2 TRBJ2-2 TRBV28 TGTGCCAGCAGTTCTAGCGGGGGGAACACCGGGGAGCTGTTTTTT CASSSSGGNTGELFF
few . TRBJ2-3 TRBV5-1 TGCGCCAGCAAGGGGACAGATACGCAGTATTTT CASKGTDTQYF
. TRBD2 TRBJ2-1 TRBV27 TGTGCCAGCAGTTTATGGGGGACTAGCGGTTCAGGGAGCTCCTACAATGAGCAGTTCTTC CASSLWGTSGSGSSYNEQFF
. TRBD1 TRBJ1-3 TRBV7-9 TGTGCCAGCAGCTTAGACAAGACAGGGTCTGGAAACACCATATATTTT CASSLDKTGSGNTIYF
. TRBD2 TRBJ2-7 TRBV7-2 TGTGCCAGCAGCTTGGGACTAGCGACCTCCTACGAGCAGTACTTC CASSLGLATSYEQYF
. TRBD2 TRBJ2-3 TRBV10-1 TGCGCCAGCCAGCTAGCGGGGCCGGCAGGCACAGATACGCAGTATTTT CASQLAGPAGTDTQYF
. . TRBJ1-1 TRBV5-8 TGTGCCACCTTAGCTTGGGGAGTGAACACTGAAGCTTTCTTT CATLAWGVNTEAFF
. . TRBJ2-3 TRBV2 TGTGCCAGCAGTCATTACAGGGTCAAAGCAGATACGCAGTATTTT CASSHYRVKADTQYF
. . TRBJ2-1 TRBV28 TGTGCCAGCAGTTCGACTAGTTTCTACAATGAGCAGTTCTTC CASSSTSFYNEQFF
. TRBD1 TRBJ1-2 TRBV6-5 TGTGCCAGCAGCTCTCCCACACAGGGGAAGGGCTACACCTTC CASSSPTQGKGYTF
. . TRBJ1-5 TRBV7-2 TGTGCCAGCAGCTCCGGGGGGGGAAGCAATCAGCCCCAGCATTTT CASSSGGGSNQPQHF
. TRBD2 TRBJ2-7 TRBV10-3 TGTGCCATCAGTGATCTAGCGGGTGGGTACGAGCAGTACTTC CAISDLAGGYEQYF
. TRBD2 TRBJ2-1 TRBV19 TGTGCCAGTTCCAAGCGGGAGAGCTCCTACAATGAGCAGTTCTTC CASSKRESSYNEQFF
. TRBD2 TRBJ2-1 TRBV4-1 TGCGCCAGCAGCCAAGTCGGGGCGGGAGGAAAGTACAATGAGCAGTTCTTC CASSQVGAGGKYNEQFF